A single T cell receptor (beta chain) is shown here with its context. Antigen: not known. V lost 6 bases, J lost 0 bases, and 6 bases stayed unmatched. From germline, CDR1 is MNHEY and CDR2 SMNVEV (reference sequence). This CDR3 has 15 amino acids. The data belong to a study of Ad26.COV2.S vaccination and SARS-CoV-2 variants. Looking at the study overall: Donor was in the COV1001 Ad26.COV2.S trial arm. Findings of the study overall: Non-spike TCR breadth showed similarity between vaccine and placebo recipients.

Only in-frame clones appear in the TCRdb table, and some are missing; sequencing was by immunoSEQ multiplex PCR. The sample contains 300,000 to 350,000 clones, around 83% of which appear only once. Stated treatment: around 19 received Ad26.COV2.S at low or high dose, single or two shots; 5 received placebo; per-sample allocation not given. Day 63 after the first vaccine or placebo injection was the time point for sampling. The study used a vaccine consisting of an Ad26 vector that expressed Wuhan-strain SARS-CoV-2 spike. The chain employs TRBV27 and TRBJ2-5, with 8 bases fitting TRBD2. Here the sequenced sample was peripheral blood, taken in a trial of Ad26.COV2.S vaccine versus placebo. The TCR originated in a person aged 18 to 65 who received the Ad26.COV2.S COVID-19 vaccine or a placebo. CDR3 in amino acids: CASRKIAGYQETQYF. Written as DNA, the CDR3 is TGTGCCAGCAGGAAGATAGCGGGGTACCAAGAGACCCAGTACTTC.